One sample yielded the 9 T cell receptor beta chains listed below, sequenced in a study of CD8 T cells in Susac syndrome (dated by TCRdb to between 2018 and 2020). Library prep was done by the immunoSEQ multiplex PCR assay. RNA was extracted using the RNeasy kit, and about 0.5 to 1 ug of the RNA was reverse transcribed with random hexamers. The raw public data were reprocessed by TCRdb itself: fastp quality trimming at Q25, MiXCR clonotype calling, in-frame beta chains only. Identical CDR3 protein sequences are pooled into one entry, listed with their most common genes and DNA. For this sample the table gives about 130,000 distinct CDR3 sequences, of which around 91% were detected only once. The ten top clones hold about 0.25% of the sample. Material: CD8+ T cells from PBMCs. The receptors originated from a human donor with multiple sclerosis.

The chain carries TRBV24-1 and TRBJ2-2, with D possibly matching TRBD2 (5 bases). CDR1 is KGHDR and CDR2 is SFDVKD in the germline V gene. Trimming left V 1 base short and J 6 bases short, with 14 bases between. The CDR3 is made up of 16 amino acids. CDR3 sequence: CATSDFDGLGAGELFF. In nucleotides, the CDR3 is TGTGCCACCAGTGATTTCGACGGCCTCGGGGCCGGGGAGCTGTTTTTT.

The CDR3 DNA reads TGTGCTAGTGGTACGTCCGGCAATCAGCCCCAGCATTTT. Protein product: CASGTSGNQPQHF. The chain is built from TRBV12-5 and TRBJ1-5, with D hard to call. Per the germline V gene, CDR1 is LGHNT and CDR2 is FRNRAP. V lost 5 bases and J 2 bases, leaving 7 bases between the germline ends. The CDR3 runs 13 residues.

V usage is TRBV11-1 and J usage is TRBJ1-4, with TRBD1 matching over 8 bases. The germline V gene has CDR1 SGHAT and CDR2 FQDESV (reference sequence). The CDR3 sequence is 19 residues long. Trimming at V came to 5 bases and at J to 0 bases, leaving 14 bases not matched to a gene. The CDR3 sequence is CASSALGGTGLTTNEKLFF. Here the CDR3 DNA reads TGTGCCAGCAGCGCCCTCGGAGGGACAGGTCTTACAACTAATGAAAAACTGTTTTTT.

The chain is built from TRBV6-5 and TRBJ2-7; a weak D match, TRBD2 (6 bases). Trimming removed 2 bases at V and 2 bases at J, with 10 bases between. CDR1 is MNHEY and CDR2 is SVGAGI in the germline V gene. The CDR3 extends over 14 amino acids. The CDR3 protein is CASSYNTGAYEQYF. The CDR3 bases are TGTGCCAGCAGTTACAATACGGGAGCCTACGAGCAGTACTTC.

The rearrangement links TRBV20-1 to TRBJ2-1, with TRBD2 identical over 7 bases. V gave up 5 bases and J gave up 4 bases; unmatched junction bases: 2. The germline CDR1 and CDR2 sequences are DFQATT and SNEGSKA (reference sequence). The CDR3 loop spans 12 amino acids. CDR3 protein: CSAGREYNEQFF. CDR3 DNA sequence: TGCAGTGCTGGGCGGGAGTACAATGAGCAGTTCTTC.

The V gene is TRBV9, the J gene TRBJ2-7; TRBD2 matches at 8 bases. Trimming at V came to 8 bases and at J to 6 bases, leaving 16 bases not matched to a gene. Per the germline V gene, CDR1 is SGDLS and CDR2 is YYNGEE. This CDR3 contains 15 residues. The CDR3 sequence: CASRPRREGTCEQYF. CDR3 sequence (DNA): TGTGCCAGTAGACCCCGCCGGGAGGGGACCTGCGAGCAGTACTTC.

The table lists this clonotype with a count of one. V gene TRBV12-3 or TRBV12-4 combines with J gene TRBJ1-2; D uncertain. Trimming cost V 5 bases and J 4 bases, with 11 bases left between them. This CDR3 comprises 13 residues. The CDR3 DNA sequence: TGTGCCAGCAGTCCGTTGGACCTCTATGGCTACACCTTC. It specifies CASSPLDLYGYTF.

This clonotype was picked up one time. The rearrangement links TRBV19 to TRBJ2-7, with a tentative D call TRBD2 (5 bases). Germline V gene data show CDR1 as LNHDA and CDR2 as SQIVND (reference sequence). The length of the CDR3 is 15 residues. With 3 bases removed from V and 0 bases from J, the gap between germline ends came to 12 bases. The CDR3 loop reads CASSISGGFSYEQYF. CDR3 coding DNA: TGTGCCAGTAGTATCAGCGGAGGATTCTCCTACGAGCAGTACTTC.

The gene calls are TRBV5-1 and TRBJ1-4; D remains ambiguous. Germline V lookup: CDR1 SGHRS, CDR2 YFSETQ. This CDR3 has 13 amino acids. V was shortened by 4 bases and J by 4 bases, with 8 bases between the two germline ends. Here the CDR3 DNA reads TGCGCCAGCAGCCCGGACGGTAATGAAAAACTGTTTTTT. It yields the protein CASSPDGNEKLFF.